This T cell receptor beta chain was sequenced for a study of cytomegalovirus exposure and HLA in healthy donors. Study-level results: Across donors, sequencing depth was assumed by presence/absence analyses to be roughly uniform. Later on, analysis showed that most CMV-associated TCR beta chains appeared to be HLA-restricted. Reported findings show TCR beta sequences accurately forecast HLA-A and HLA-B alleles in most subjects.

With respect to this clone: Antigen specificity is unknown. At one boundary the junction diverges from the germline segment, which might be a read error.

PCR used 60 Vbeta primers and 13 Jbeta primers. The repertoire was sequenced with immunoSEQ multiplex PCR; TCRdb's copy has only in-frame clones and lacks some. The sample carries about 190,000 clones, just under 75% recorded once. The receptor comes from a woman in her 30s in good health and CMV-seropositive. What was sequenced was PBMCs.

The CDR3 coding sequence is TGTTCCAGCAGCTTAGGGGTACAGGGGGCGACAGATACGCAGTATTTT. Its protein product is CSSSLGVQGATDTQYF. The chain carries TRBV7-9 and TRBJ2-3; TRBD1 matches 9 bases. This CDR3 is built from 16 residues. From germline, CDR1 is SEHNR and CDR2 FQNEAQ (reference sequence).